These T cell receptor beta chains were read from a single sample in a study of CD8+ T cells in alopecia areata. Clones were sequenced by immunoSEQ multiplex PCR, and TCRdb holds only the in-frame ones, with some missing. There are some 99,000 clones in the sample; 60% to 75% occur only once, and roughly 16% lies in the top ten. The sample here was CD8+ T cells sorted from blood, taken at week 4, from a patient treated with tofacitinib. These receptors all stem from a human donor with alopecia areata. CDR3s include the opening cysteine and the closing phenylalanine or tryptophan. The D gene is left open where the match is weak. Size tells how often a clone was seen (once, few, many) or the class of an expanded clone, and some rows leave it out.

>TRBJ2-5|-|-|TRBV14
TGTGCCAGCAGCCAAGGGTCCGACTCGTCTCAGTACTTC
CASSQGSDSSQYF
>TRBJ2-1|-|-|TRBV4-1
TGCGCCAGCAGCCAAGCTGCTCCTCGCGGCAATGAGCAGTTCTTC
CASSQAAPRGNEQFF
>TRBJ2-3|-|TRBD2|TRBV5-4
TGTGCCAGCAGCTTGGTGGCTAGCGGGGGTACAGATACGCAGTATTTT
CASSLVASGGTDTQYF
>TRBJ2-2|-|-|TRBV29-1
TGCAGCGTTGAATGGCTAGCGTCGAACACCGGGGAGCTGTTTTTT
CSVEWLASNTGELFF
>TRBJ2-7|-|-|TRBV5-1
TGCGCCAGCAGCTTGGTTTGGCGGGGCGCCCTGGAGCAGTACTTC
CASSLVWRGALEQYF
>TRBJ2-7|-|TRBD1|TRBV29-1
TGCAGTGTCACCCGGGACAGTGCCTACGAGCAGTACTTC
CSVTRDSAYEQYF
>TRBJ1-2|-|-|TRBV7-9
TGTGCCAGCAGCCCGACAGACCCCTATGGCTACACCTTC
CASSPTDPYGYTF
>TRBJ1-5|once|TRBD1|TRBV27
TGTGCCAGCAGTCCGGCCCGGGACAGAGCTTTGAGTCAGCCCCAGCATTTT
CASSPARDRALSQPQHF
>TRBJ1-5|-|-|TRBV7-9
TGTGCCAGCAGCCAGGACAGTCAGCCCCAGCATTTT
CASSQDSQPQHF
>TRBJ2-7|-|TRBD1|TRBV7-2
TGTGCCAGCAGCTTAGATACGGGACAGGGTGCCTACGAGCAGTACTTC
CASSLDTGQGAYEQYF
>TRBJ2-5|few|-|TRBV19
TGTGCCAGTAGTCCTCAACCGGGAGAGACCCAGTACTTC
CASSPQPGETQYF
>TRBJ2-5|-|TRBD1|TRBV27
TGTGCCAGCGGGACAGGGGGTCGTACAGAGACCCAGTACTTC
CASGTGGRTETQYF
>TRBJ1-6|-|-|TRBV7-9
TGTGCCAGCAGCTTAATCCAGGGATCACCCCTCCACTTT
CASSLIQGSPLHF
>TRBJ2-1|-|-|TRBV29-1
TGCAGCGTTGGAGGGCGGGCAGGTTACAATGAGCAGTTCTTC
CSVGGRAGYNEQFF
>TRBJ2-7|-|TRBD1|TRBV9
TGTGCCAGCAGCGCATACCGTACCGCGGGACAGGGGTACGAGCAGTACTTC
CASSAYRTAGQGYEQYF
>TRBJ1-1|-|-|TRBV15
TGTGCCACCAGCGTGGGGAGATCCATGAACACTGAAGCTTTCTTT
CATSVGRSMNTEAFF
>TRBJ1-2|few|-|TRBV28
TGTGCCGCCCAGGCGTACCTAGGGGACCCCTATGGCTACACCTTC
CAAQAYLGDPYGYTF
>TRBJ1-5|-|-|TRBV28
TGTGCCAGCAGTTTGCGGGGTATGAGCAATCAGCCCCAGCATTTT
CASSLRGMSNQPQHF
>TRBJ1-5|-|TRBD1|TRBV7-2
TGTGCCAGCAGCTTGGGACAGAATCAGCCCCAGCATTTT
CASSLGQNQPQHF
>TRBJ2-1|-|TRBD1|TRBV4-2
TGTGCCAGCAGCTTACTGACAGGGGCAAATAATGAGCAGTTCTTC
CASSLLTGANNEQFF
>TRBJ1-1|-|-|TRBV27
TGTGCCAGCAGTTTAGCGGCAGGGAACACTGAAGCTTTCTTT
CASSLAAGNTEAFF
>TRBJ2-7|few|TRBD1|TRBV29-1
TGCAGCGTCCCCGGGACAGGGGACTACGAGCAGTACTTC
CSVPGTGDYEQYF
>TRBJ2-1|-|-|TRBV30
TGTGCCTGGAGTGATTTACTCTACAATGAGCAGTTCTTC
CAWSDLLYNEQFF
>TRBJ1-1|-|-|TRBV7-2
TGTGCCAGCAGCCGGACCCTCGAGGCTTTCTTT
CASSRTLEAFF
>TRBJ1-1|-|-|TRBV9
TGTGCCAGCAGCAGCGGGACGAGGGCTATGAACACTGAAGCTTTCTTT
CASSSGTRAMNTEAFF
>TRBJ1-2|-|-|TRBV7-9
TGTGCCAGCAGCTTATCACGGGGGCACTATGGCTACACCTTC
CASSLSRGHYGYTF
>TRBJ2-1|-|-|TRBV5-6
TGTGCCAGCAGCTTGCCCAGGGCGCCCCCTGAGCAGTTCTTC
CASSLPRAPPEQFF
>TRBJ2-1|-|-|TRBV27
-
CASSTSGQAPNEQFF
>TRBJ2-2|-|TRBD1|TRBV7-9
TGTGCCAGCAGCTGGACAGGGTTTTACACCGGGGAGCTGTTTTTT
CASSWTGFYTGELFF
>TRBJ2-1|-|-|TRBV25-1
TGTGCCAGCAGCGGGACCACAACTCTCTACAATGAGCAGTTCTTC
CASSGTTTLYNEQFF
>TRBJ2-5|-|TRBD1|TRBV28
TGTGCCAGCAGTTTACCGACAGGGATAAAGACCCAGTACTTC
CASSLPTGIKTQYF
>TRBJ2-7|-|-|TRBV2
TGTGCCAGCAGTGAAATAGGTATAGACTCCTACGAGCAGTACTTC
CASSEIGIDSYEQYF
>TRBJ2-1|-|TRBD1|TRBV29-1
TGCAGCGCTCGGACAGGTCTGAGGAATGAGCAGTTCTTC
CSARTGLRNEQFF
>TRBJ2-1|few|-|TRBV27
TGTGCCAGCATGATGTCGGGGTACAATGAGCAGTTCTTC
CASMMSGYNEQFF
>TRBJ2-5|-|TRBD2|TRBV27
TGTGCCAGCAGTCCGACCCCCGGGACTAGCGGGCTGCAAGAGACCCAGTACTTC
CASSPTPGTSGLQETQYF
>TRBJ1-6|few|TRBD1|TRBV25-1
TGTGCCAGCAGTGGACAGGGGGATAATTCACCCCTCCACTTT
CASSGQGDNSPLHF
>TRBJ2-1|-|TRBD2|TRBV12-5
TGTGCTAGTGGTTTGGTAGCGGGAGGGCCCCACAATGAGCAGTTCTTC
CASGLVAGGPHNEQFF
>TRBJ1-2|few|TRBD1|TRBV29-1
TGCAGCGTTGAAGAGGTCACCCGGACAGGCCTCTTGGACTATGGCTACACCTTC
CSVEEVTRTGLLDYGYTF
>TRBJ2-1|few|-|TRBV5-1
TGCGCCAGCAGCTTGGATAGAGGGGGTCCCAAGGGGCATGAGCAGTTCTTC
CASSLDRGGPKGHEQFF
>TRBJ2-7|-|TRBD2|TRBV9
TGTGCCAGCAGCGTAGGGTCTAGCGGGGGTTACGAGCAGTACTTC
CASSVGSSGGYEQYF
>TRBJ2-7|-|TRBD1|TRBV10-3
TGTGCCATCAGCCGGGACAGGGACTACGAGCAGTACTTC
CAISRDRDYEQYF
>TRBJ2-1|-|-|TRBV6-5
TGTGCCAGCAGTTATCACAAAGGGGGGAACAATGAGCAGTTCTTC
CASSYHKGGNNEQFF
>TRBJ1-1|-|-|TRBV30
TGTGCCTGCGAAGACATGAACACTGAAGCTTTCTTT
CACEDMNTEAFF
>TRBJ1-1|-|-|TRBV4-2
TGTGCCAGCAGCCAAGACCGTTTAGGAAACACTGAAGCTTTCTTT
CASSQDRLGNTEAFF
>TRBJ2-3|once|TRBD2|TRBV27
TGTGCCAGCAGTTTATTAGCTAGCGGGGGCACAGATACGCAGTATTTT
CASSLLASGGTDTQYF
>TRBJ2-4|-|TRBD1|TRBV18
TGTGCCAGCTCACCAGGACAGGGGTTTAACAAAAACATTCAGTACTTC
CASSPGQGFNKNIQYF
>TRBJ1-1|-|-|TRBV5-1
TGCGCCAGCAGCTTCCATGCACAGGGAGGTACTGAAGCTTTCTTT
CASSFHAQGGTEAFF
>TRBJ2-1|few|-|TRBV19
TGTGCCAGTAGTGTAGAGACAGGCGCGTCCTACAATGAGCAGTTCTTC
CASSVETGASYNEQFF
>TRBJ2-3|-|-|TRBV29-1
TGCAGCGTTGAAGGGGAGACCTACACAGATACGCAGTATTTT
CSVEGETYTDTQYF
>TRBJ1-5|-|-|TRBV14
TGTGCCAGCAGCCAGAGGGGGGTAAGACAGCCCCAGCATTTT
CASSQRGVRQPQHF
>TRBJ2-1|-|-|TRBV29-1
TGCAGCGTTGACAGGGTATCCTACAATGAGCAGTTCTTC
CSVDRVSYNEQFF
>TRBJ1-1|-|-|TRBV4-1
TGCGCCAGCAGCCAGGCCGGGGGTGTTACTGAAGCTTTCTTT
CASSQAGGVTEAFF
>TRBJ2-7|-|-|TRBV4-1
TGCGCCAGCAGCCAAGAACTTTCCTACGAGCAGTACTTC
CASSQELSYEQYF